Listed below are T cell receptor beta chains from one sample, sequenced in a study of tumor-infiltrating lymphocytes in primary liver carcinoma. Each CDR3 protein gets one entry after TCRdb re-called the multiplex PCR reads with MiXCR. Counted here are more than 20,000 distinct CDR3 sequences, 80% occurring once; the ten biggest clones make up 35%. The sample comprised liver tumor tissue from sampling region 2. These receptors came from a woman aged 25 to 39 with primary liver carcinoma and hepatitis B virus infection. Both conserved end residues are trimmed from each CDR3.

CDR3: ASSRGAGTHTGELV
length: 14
V: TRBV4-3
J: TRBJ2-2

CDR3: ASTQGQGANYGYT
length: 13
V: TRBV28
J: TRBJ1-2

CDR3: VSSLKRGKLNGAF
length: 13
V: TRBV11-2
J: TRBJ1-1

CDR3: AISESPTIQETQY
length: 13
V: TRBV10-3
J: TRBJ2-5

CDR3: ASSFNGGGQGANTQY
length: 15
V: TRBV7-3
J: TRBJ2-3

CDR3: ATSDSGIERWEQF
length: 13
V: TRBV24-1
J: TRBJ2-1

CDR3: IAAGLAGYKEQF
length: 12
V: TRBV29-1
J: TRBJ2-1

CDR3: ASMEGRQGNSPLH
length: 13
V: TRBV2
J: TRBJ1-6

CDR3: SSSFPLVHYNEQF
length: 13
V: TRBV28
J: TRBJ2-1

CDR3: SVEVLGRAYCNVQY
length: 14
V: TRBV29-1
J: TRBJ2-7

CDR3: ASSPSSLAGINEETQY
length: 16
V: TRBV11-3
J: TRBJ2-5

CDR3: ASSRTGLMGGYT
length: 12
V: TRBV5-4
J: TRBJ1-2

CDR3: AGSLTQGIEAYT
length: 12
V: TRBV4-1
J: TRBJ1-2

CDR3: ANSYSPGAGANVLT
length: 14
V: TRBV6-5
J: TRBJ2-6

CDR3: ASSMGHRNSSYEQY
length: 14
V: TRBV5-1
J: TRBJ2-7

CDR3: TYSLAPRVARELF
length: 13
V: TRBV5-6
J: TRBJ2-2

CDR3: VSSSPSSVLAGGSPNKQF
length: 18
V: TRBV28
J: TRBJ2-1

CDR3: SVLSGRTTEVF
length: 11
V: TRBV29-1
J: TRBJ1-1

CDR3: ASSPGSLAGINGETKY
length: 16
V: TRBV11-3
J: TRBJ2-5

CDR3: ASSSGITNEKLF
length: 12
V: TRBV28
J: TRBJ1-4